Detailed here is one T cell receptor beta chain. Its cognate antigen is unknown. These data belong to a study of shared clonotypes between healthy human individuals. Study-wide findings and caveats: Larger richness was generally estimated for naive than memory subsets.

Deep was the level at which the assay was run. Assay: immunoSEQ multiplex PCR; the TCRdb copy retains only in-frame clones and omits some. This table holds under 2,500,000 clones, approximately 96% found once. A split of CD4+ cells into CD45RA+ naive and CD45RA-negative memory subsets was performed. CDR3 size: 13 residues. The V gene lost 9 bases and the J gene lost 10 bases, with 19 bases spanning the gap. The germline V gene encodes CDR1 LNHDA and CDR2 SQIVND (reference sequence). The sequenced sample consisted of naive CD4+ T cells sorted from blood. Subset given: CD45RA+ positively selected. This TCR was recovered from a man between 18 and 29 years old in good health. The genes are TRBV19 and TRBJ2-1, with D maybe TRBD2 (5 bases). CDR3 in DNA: TGTGCCAGCAGTGCACGAGGGCGGCGGGAGCAGTTCTTC. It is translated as CASSARGRREQFF.